A single sample gave rise to the 13 T cell receptor beta chains below, sequenced in a study of T cell responses to AZD1222 COVID-19 vaccine. The repertoire was sequenced with immunoSEQ multiplex PCR; TCRdb's copy has only in-frame clones and lacks some. This table holds tens of thousands of clones, roughly nine tenths found once. This material consisted of peripheral blood, taken on day 0 of AZD1222 vaccination. Every receptor here comes from an adult in good health.

Remarks on this clone: A junction end diverges from the germline sequence, so it may reflect a read error. Other DNA sequences within the sample encode an identical CDR3. The rearrangement joins TRBV9 to TRBJ1-1; TRBD1 aligns across 8 bases. The CDR3 has 16 residues. Germline V CDR1 and CDR2: SGDLS, YYNGEE. CDR3 coding DNA: TGTGCCAGCAACCCCGGGACAGGAGGGAAGAACACTGAAGCTTTTTTT. It is translated as CASNPGTGGKNTEAFF.

This clone was seen once. The CDR3 bases are TGCGCCAGCAGTGACGGACAGGCTGGGGCCAACGTCCTGACTTTC. This translates into CASSDGQAGANVLTF. The gene calls are TRBV5-1 and TRBJ2-6; 7 bases are shared with TRBD1. CDR3 length: 15 amino acids. The ends lost 5 bases at V and 2 bases at J; junction bases unmatched: 4. The germline gives CDR1 SGHRS, CDR2 YFSETQ.

The chain carries TRBV28 and TRBJ1-2, with D perhaps TRBD1 (6 bases). This CDR3 spans 16 amino acids. V was clipped by 8 bases and J by 4 bases, with 23 bases between them. Germline V gene lookup returns CDR1 MDHEN and CDR2 SYDVKM. CDR3 nucleotides: TGTGCCAGCGGGACCTTGGACAGCCGGATTGGCTATGGCTACACCTTC. The encoded protein is CASGTLDSRIGYGYTF.

With regard to this clone: Other DNA sequences of this sample code for an identical CDR3. This chain connects TRBV5-1 to TRBJ1-5, with D possibly being TRBD1 (5 bases). Germline V gene sequence: CDR1 SGHRS, CDR2 YFSETQ. V was cut by 4 bases and J by 7 bases, with 15 bases left in between. The CDR3 covers 14 residues. CDR3 in amino acids: CASSPGTGEQPQHF. The CDR3, as DNA: TGCGCCAGCAGCCCCGGGACCGGGGAACAGCCCCAGCATTTT.

The genes are TRBV19 and TRBJ1-5; D is possibly TRBD1 (6 bases). CDR3 length: 14 amino acids. Trimming stripped 5 bases from V and 3 bases from J, with 11 bases between. Germline V gives CDR1 LNHDA, CDR2 SQIVND (reference sequence). The DNA of the CDR3 is TGTGCCAGTAGTGCAGGGGATTTCAATCAGCCCCAGCATTTT. Amino acid sequence: CASSAGDFNQPQHF.

This chain connects TRBV28 to TRBJ1-2; D gene unclear. This CDR3 is built from 14 residues. V was clipped by 4 bases and J by 7 bases, with 16 bases between them. CDR1 and CDR2 from the germline V gene are MDHEN and SYDVKM. This chain's CDR3 is CASSSPNPPFGYTF. The CDR3 DNA is TGTGCCAGCAGTTCGCCTAACCCCCCATTTGGCTACACCTTC.

This sequence joins TRBV4-2 and TRBJ2-2, with TRBD2 as a possible D gene (5 bases). V shed 1 base and J shed 6 bases, with 6 bases lying between them. The CDR3 loop spans 13 amino acids. The germline gives CDR1 LGHNA, CDR2 YNFKEQ. This CDR3 is CASSQGESGELFF. Here the CDR3 DNA reads TGTGCCAGCAGCCAAGGGGAGTCCGGGGAGCTGTTTTTT.

The rearrangement links TRBV5-1 to TRBJ2-7; 7 nucleotides match TRBD1. CDR3 size: 14 residues. Germline V gives CDR1 SGHRS, CDR2 YFSETQ. The V gene end was trimmed by 0 bases and the J gene end by 2 bases; junction bases not matched to a gene: 2. For the CDR3, the DNA is TGCGCCAGCAGCTTGGGAGGGACAGCCTACGAGCAGTACTTC. This sequence encodes CASSLGGTAYEQYF. The full variable domain, its missing parts supplied by reference TRBV5-1 and TRBJ2-7, is KAGVTQTPRYLIKTRGQQVTLSCSPISGHRSVSWYQQTPGQGLQFLFEYFSETQRNKGNFPGRFSGRQFSNSRSEMNVSTLELGDSALYLCASSLGGTAYEQYFGPGTRLTVT.

The chain combines TRBV19 with TRBJ1-5; D is unresolved. Germline values: CDR1 LNHDA, CDR2 SQIVND (reference sequence). V was cut by 5 bases and J by 6 bases, with 11 bases left in between. This CDR3 contains 13 residues. CDR3: CASSPRPTQPQHF. The CDR3 DNA reads as TGTGCCAGTAGTCCCCGTCCCACTCAGCCCCAGCATTTT.

V usage is TRBV28 and J usage is TRBJ1-1; tentative D call: TRBD1 (5 bases). The CDR3 consists of 15 residues. In germline, CDR1 is MDHEN, CDR2 SYDVKM. V gave up 2 bases and J gave up 4 bases, with 14 bases separating them. This CDR3 reads CASSLGPEGITEAFF. CDR3 nucleotide sequence: TGTGCCAGCAGTTTAGGGCCGGAGGGGATCACTGAAGCTTTCTTT.

The V gene is TRBV30, the J gene TRBJ2-5; 9 bases match TRBD2. CDR3 length: 13 amino acids. The germline V gene has CDR1 GTSNPN and CDR2 SVGIG (reference sequence). Trimming removed 3 bases from V and 5 bases from J; junction bases left unmatched: 4. The CDR3 DNA follows: TGTGCCTGGAGCGGACTAGCGTGGGAGACCCAGTACTTC. It encodes CAWSGLAWETQYF.

This chain connects TRBV30 to TRBJ1-3; D is unclear. CDR1 is GTSNPN, CDR2 SVGIG, per germline (reference sequence). The CDR3 has 13 amino acids. Trimming took 2 bases from V and 1 from J, leaving 6 bases between them. The CDR3 protein is CAWSRSSGNTIYF. The DNA of the CDR3 is TGTGCCTGGAGTCGGTCGTCTGGAAACACCATATATTTT.

The chain combines TRBV5-6 with TRBJ2-7; D is perhaps TRBD1 or TRBD2 (5 bases each). The CDR3 covers 15 residues. The germline gives CDR1 SGHDT, CDR2 YYEEEE. Deletions cut 3 bases from V and 3 bases from J, with 16 bases between. In nucleotides, the CDR3 is TGTGCCAGCAGCTCGGGACCCTCACCTAGCTACGAGCAGTACTTC. Its protein is CASSSGPSPSYEQYF.